Following are 13 T cell receptor beta chains from one sample sequenced in a study of T cell repertoires in cytomegalovirus infection. MiXCR, applied by TCRdb to the reads, yields one record per CDR3 protein. The sample shows about 260,000 distinct CDR3 sequences, about 13% of them seen only once. Sequenced input: PBMCs. The source of these receptors is a human donor in good health (CMV status not recorded). Some clones in this sample may be carry-over from other donors' samples.

The chain uses TRBV20-1 and TRBJ2-7, with D unresolved. Germline V gene lookup returns CDR1 DFQATT and CDR2 SNEGSKA (reference sequence). CDR3 size: 10 residues. V lost 2 bases and J 6 bases, leaving 5 bases between the germline ends. CDR3 residues: CSARRAEQYF. DNA for the CDR3: TGCAGTGCTAGACGGGCCGAGCAGTACTTC.

This clonotype showed up just a few times. The chain employs TRBV3-1 and TRBJ1-6; D gene ambiguous. The length of the CDR3 is 14 residues. The germline V gene has CDR1 LGHDT and CDR2 YNNKEL (reference sequence). The germline V and J ends were trimmed by 3 bases and 7 bases, with 10 bases remaining between them. CDR3 nucleotide sequence: TGTGCCAGCAGCCAGTGGGGTGAGAATTCACCCCTCCACTTT. Translating gives CASSQWGENSPLHF.

The chain couples TRBV7-6 to TRBJ2-5; weak D call: TRBD2 (6 bases). Deletions cut 5 bases from V and 5 bases from J, with 15 bases between. CDR1 is SGHVS, CDR2 FNYEAQ, per germline. The CDR3 consists of 14 residues. This CDR3 is CASSPATSWETQYF. The DNA for the CDR3 is TGTGCCAGCAGCCCTGCTACTAGCTGGGAGACCCAGTACTTC.

This clonotype was seen repeatedly, ten times or more. This chain joins TRBV12-3 or TRBV12-4 and TRBJ1-4; D unresolved. The CDR3 has 11 residues. Trimming took 5 bases from V and 7 from J, leaving 5 bases between them. CDR3 DNA sequence: TGTGCCAGCAGTGGGAGTGAAAAACTGTTTTTT. This encodes CASSGSEKLFF.

The J gene is TRBJ2-5, the V gene TRBV20-1; 9 positions agree with TRBD2. CDR1 DFQATT and CDR2 SNEGSKA come from the germline V gene (reference sequence). Losses at the gene ends were 5 bases for V and 5 bases for J; bases not matched to a gene: 18. The CDR3 extends over 17 amino acids. As DNA, the CDR3 is TGCAGTGCTCCTTGGGGTGCTAGCGGGACCCTCGGGGAGACCCAGTACTTC. Translated, it gives CSAPWGASGTLGETQYF.

The rearrangement joins TRBV27 to TRBJ2-5; D might be TRBD2 (5 bases). The CDR3 totals 14 residues. Germline loops: CDR1 MNHEY, CDR2 SMNVEV (reference sequence). V shed 1 base and J shed 0 bases, with 6 bases lying between them. DNA of the CDR3: TGTGCCAGCAGTTTATTGCGGGACCAAGAGACCCAGTACTTC. This sequence encodes CASSLLRDQETQYF.

This clonotype was seen a handful of times. The V and J genes are TRBV6-2 or TRBV6-3 and TRBJ2-1; no clear D gene. Between the trimmed V and J ends, which lost 2 bases and 9 bases, there was a span of 5 bases. The CDR3 totals 11 residues. Germline CDR1 MNHEY, CDR2 SVGEGT. The CDR3 loop is CASSYPSEQFF. In nucleotides, the CDR3 is TGTGCCAGCAGTTACCCAAGTGAGCAGTTCTTC.

The V gene is TRBV5-4, the J gene TRBJ2-1; D possibly matches TRBD1 or TRBD2 (6 bases each). V lost 2 bases to trimming and J lost 3 bases, with 21 bases between them. Germline V gives CDR1 SGHNT, CDR2 YYREEE (reference sequence). The CDR3 runs to 18 residues. In DNA, the CDR3 is TGTGCCAGCAGCTTAGGGGGGTTTTGGGCTAGGGACTACAATGAGCAGTTCTTC. This sequence encodes CASSLGGFWARDYNEQFF.

The rearrangement uses TRBV20-1 and TRBJ2-3; maybe TRBD2 (7 bases). Trimming took 0 bases from V and 6 from J, leaving 19 bases between them. This CDR3 spans 16 amino acids. CDR1 and CDR2 from the germline V gene are DFQATT and SNEGSKA (reference sequence). The CDR3, as DNA: TGCAGTGCTAGAGATGAGCTGGGGGGGGCAGCCGATACGCAGTATTTT. Translating it yields CSARDELGGAADTQYF.

In its sample, this clonotype was seen a few times. This chain joins TRBV14 and TRBJ2-7; 9 bases agree with TRBD1. There are 13 residues in the CDR3. With V trimmed by 5 bases and J by 7 bases, 6 bases remained unmatched. CDR1 and CDR2 from the germline V gene are SGHDN and FVKESK. As DNA, the CDR3 is TGTGCCAGCAGCTGGACAGGGGCCTCGGAGCAGTACTTC. Residues: CASSWTGASEQYF.

Ten or more counts support this clonotype. The chain has TRBV10-3 and TRBJ2-1; TRBD2 matches 11 bases. The germline gives CDR1 ENHRY, CDR2 SYGVKD. The CDR3 is made up of 17 amino acids. The V and J ends lost 2 bases and 5 bases, in that order; junction bases with no gene match: 8. The DNA of the CDR3 is TGTGCCATCAGTGAGACGACGGGGACTAGCGGTGACAATGAGCAGTTCTTC. Translating it yields CAISETTGTSGDNEQFF.

The chain uses TRBV20-1 and TRBJ2-7, with 12 bases fitting TRBD2. Trimming took 5 bases from V and 0 from J; bases not matched to a gene: 11. The CDR3 runs 17 residues. CDR1 is DFQATT and CDR2 is SNEGSKA in the germline V gene (reference sequence). CDR3 protein: CSARRLAGAGSSYEQYF. The DNA of the CDR3 is TGCAGTGCTCGTAGACTAGCGGGAGCTGGGAGCTCCTACGAGCAGTACTTC.

This clonotype was detected many times. The genes are TRBV6-6 and TRBJ1-4; D is unclear. V was clipped by 0 bases and J by 7 bases, with 6 bases between them. Per germline, CDR1 MNHNY and CDR2 SVGAGI (reference sequence). The CDR3 runs 13 residues. DNA of the CDR3: TGTGCCAGCAGTTACTCGCTTCGTGAAAAACTGTTTTTT. This sequence encodes CASSYSLREKLFF.